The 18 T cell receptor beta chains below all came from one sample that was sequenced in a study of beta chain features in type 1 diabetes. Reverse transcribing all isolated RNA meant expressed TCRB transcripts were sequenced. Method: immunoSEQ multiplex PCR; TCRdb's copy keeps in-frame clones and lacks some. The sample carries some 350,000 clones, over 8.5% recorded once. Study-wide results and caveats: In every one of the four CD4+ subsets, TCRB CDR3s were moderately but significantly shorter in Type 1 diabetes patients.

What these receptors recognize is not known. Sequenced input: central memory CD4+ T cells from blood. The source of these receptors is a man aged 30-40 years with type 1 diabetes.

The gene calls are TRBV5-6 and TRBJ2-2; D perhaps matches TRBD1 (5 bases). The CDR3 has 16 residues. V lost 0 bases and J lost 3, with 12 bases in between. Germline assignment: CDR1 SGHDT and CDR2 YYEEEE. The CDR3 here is CASSLAGLGYTGELFF. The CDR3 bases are TGTGCCAGCAGCTTGGCAGGGTTGGGGTACACCGGGGAGCTGTTTTTT.

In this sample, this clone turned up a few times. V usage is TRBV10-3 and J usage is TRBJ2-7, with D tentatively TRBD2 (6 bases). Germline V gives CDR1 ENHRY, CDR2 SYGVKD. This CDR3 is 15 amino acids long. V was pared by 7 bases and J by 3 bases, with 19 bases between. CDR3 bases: TGTGCCATCACCCCGGGACTCATTCGTAACTACGAGCAGTACTTC. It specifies CAITPGLIRNYEQYF.

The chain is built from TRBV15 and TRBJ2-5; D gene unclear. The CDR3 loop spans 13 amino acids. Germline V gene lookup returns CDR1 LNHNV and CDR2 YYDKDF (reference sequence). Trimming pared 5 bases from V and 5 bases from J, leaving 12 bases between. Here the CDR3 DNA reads TGTGCCACCAGCGGCGACCTGGGGGAGACCCAGTACTTC. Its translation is CATSGDLGETQYF.

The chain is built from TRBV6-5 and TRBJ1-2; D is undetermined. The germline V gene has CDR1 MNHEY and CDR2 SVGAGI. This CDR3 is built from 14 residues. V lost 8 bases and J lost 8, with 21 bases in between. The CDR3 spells CASGSPQAGRGYTF. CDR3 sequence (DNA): TGTGCCAGCGGTAGCCCCCAGGCAGGTCGGGGCTACACCTTC.

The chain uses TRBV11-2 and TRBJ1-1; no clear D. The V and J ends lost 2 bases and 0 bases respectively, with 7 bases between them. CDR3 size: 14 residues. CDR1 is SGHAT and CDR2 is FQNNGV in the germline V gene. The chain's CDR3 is CASSLISMNTEAFF. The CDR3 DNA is TGTGCCAGCAGCTTAATATCCATGAACACTGAAGCTTTCTTT. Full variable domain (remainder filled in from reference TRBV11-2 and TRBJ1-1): EAGVAQSPRYKIIEKRQSVAFWCNPISGHATLYWYQQILGQGPKLLIQFQNNGVVDDSQLPKDRFSAERLKGVDSTLKIQPAKLEDSAVYLCASSLISMNTEAFFGQGTRLTVV.

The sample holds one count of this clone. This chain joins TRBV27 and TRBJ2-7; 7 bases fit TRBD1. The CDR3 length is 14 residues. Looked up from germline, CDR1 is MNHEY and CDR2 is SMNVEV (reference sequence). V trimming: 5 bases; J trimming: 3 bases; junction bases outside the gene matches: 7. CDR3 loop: CASSLWDSGYEQYF. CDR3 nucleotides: TGTGCCAGCAGTCTGTGGGACAGTGGCTACGAGCAGTACTTC.

Here the CDR3 reads CASSRTSGGYEQYF. The DNA of the CDR3 is TGTGCCAGCAGTCGGACTAGCGGGGGATACGAGCAGTACTTC. This sequence joins TRBV11-2 and TRBJ2-7; TRBD2 matches 13 bases. The CDR3 sequence is 14 residues long. Germline V lookup: CDR1 SGHAT, CDR2 FQNNGV. V lost 6 bases to trimming and J lost 4 bases; unmatched junction nucleotides: 3. Full variable domain (rest looked up from reference TRBV11-2 and TRBJ2-7): EAGVAQSPRYKIIEKRQSVAFWCNPISGHATLYWYQQILGQGPKLLIQFQNNGVVDDSQLPKDRFSAERLKGVDSTLKIQPAKLEDSAVYLCASSRTSGGYEQYFGPGTRLTVT.

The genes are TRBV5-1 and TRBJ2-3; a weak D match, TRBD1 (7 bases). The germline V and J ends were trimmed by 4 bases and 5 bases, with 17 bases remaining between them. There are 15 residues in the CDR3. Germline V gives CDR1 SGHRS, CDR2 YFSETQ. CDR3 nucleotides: TGCGCCAGCAGCGCAAGGACAGGAGGGGGAGATACGCAGTATTTT. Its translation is CASSARTGGGDTQYF.

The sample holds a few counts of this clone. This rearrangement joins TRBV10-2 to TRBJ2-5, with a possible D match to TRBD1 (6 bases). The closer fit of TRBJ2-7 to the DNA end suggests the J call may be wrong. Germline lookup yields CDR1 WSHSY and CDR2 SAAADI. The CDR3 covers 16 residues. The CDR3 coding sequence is TGCGCCAGCAGTGTCGGACAGACCAACAGAAAATACGAGCAGTACTTC. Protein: CASSVGQTNRKYEQYF.

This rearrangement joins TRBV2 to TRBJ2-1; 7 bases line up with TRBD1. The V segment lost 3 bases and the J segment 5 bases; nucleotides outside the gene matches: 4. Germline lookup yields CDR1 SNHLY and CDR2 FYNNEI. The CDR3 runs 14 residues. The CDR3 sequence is CASSERQGNNEQFF. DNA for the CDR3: TGTGCCAGCAGTGAGCGACAGGGAAACAATGAGCAGTTCTTC.

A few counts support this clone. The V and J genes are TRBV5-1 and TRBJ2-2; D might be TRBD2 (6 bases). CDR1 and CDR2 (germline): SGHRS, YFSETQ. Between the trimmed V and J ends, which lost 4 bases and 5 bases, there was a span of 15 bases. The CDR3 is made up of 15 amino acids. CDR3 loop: CASSAGTPGTGELFF. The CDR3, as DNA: TGCGCCAGCAGCGCCGGGACTCCGGGGACCGGGGAGCTGTTTTTT.

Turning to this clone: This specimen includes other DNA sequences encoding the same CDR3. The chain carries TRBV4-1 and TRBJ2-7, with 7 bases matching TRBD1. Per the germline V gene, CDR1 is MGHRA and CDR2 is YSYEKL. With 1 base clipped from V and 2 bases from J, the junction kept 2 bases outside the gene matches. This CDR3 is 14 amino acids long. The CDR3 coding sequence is TGCGCCAGCAGCCAAGCGGGACAGACCTACGAGCAGTACTTC. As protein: CASSQAGQTYEQYF.

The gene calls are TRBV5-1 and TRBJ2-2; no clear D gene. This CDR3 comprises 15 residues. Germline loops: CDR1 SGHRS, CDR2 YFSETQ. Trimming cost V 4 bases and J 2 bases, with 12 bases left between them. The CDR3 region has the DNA TGCGCCAGCAGCCCACGGACGGATAACACCGGGGAGCTGTTTTTT. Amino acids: CASSPRTDNTGELFF.

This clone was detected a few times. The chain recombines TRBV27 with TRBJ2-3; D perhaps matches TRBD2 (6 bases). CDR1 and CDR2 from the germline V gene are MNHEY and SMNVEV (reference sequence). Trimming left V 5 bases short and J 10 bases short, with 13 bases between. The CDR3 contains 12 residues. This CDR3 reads CASSQGRGAQYF. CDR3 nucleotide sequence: TGTGCCAGCAGTCAGGGACGCGGGGCGCAGTATTTT.

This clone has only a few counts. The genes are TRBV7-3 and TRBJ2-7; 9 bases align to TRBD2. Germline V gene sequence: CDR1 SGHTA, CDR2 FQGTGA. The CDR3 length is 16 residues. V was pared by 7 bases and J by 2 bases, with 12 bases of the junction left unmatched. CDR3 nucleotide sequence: TGTGCCAGCAATCAGCCGAGCGGGAGGTACACCTACGAGCAGTACTTC. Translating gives CASNQPSGRYTYEQYF.

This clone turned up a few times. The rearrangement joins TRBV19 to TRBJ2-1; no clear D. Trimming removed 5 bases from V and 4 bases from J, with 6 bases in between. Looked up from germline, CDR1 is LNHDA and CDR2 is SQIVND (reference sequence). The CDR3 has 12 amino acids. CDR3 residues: CASSSIYNEQFF. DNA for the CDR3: TGTGCCAGTAGTTCGATTTACAATGAGCAGTTCTTC.

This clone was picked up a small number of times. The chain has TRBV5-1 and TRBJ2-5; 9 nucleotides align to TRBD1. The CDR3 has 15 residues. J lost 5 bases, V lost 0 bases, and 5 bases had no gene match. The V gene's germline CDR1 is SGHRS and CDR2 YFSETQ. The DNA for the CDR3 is TGCGCCAGCAGCTTGGTCGGGACAGGGACCGAGACCCAGTACTTC. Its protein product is CASSLVGTGTETQYF.

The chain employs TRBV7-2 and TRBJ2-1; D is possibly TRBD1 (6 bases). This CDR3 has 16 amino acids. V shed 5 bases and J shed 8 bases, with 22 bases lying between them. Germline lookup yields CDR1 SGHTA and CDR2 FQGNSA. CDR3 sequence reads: CASSGQGSNFKYEQFF. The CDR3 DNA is TGTGCCAGCAGCGGCCAGGGGTCCAATTTCAAGTATGAGCAGTTCTTC.